This TCR beta chain was sequenced in a study of blood T cell repertoires in COVID-19. In the study overall: In each case, the material was cDNA or gDNA derived from T cells, B-cell-depleted T cells, or PBMCs.

The data were produced by immunoSEQ multiplex PCR, yet TCRdb's version contains in-frame clones alone and is incomplete. Here the sample spans 200,000 to 300,000 clones, 88% being singletons. Adults between about 18 and 89 years of age took part from about two dozen US areas. Each participant's cohort was designated according to participant-reported clinical history. With 6 bases clipped from V and 8 bases from J, the junction kept 6 bases outside the gene matches. Germline values: CDR1 SEHNR, CDR2 FQNEAQ (reference sequence). This CDR3 contains 12 residues. The chain joins TRBV7-9 to TRBJ1-1; TRBD1 aligns across 7 bases. This clonotype was sampled from a woman aged 40 to 50 with acute COVID-19. The source material was PBMCs or T cells enriched from blood (not recorded which). The CDR3 DNA sequence: TGTGCCAGCAGGCCCCCGGGACAGGAAGCTTTCTTT. Its protein is CASRPPGQEAFF. Complete variable domain (other parts from reference TRBV7-9 and TRBJ1-1): DTGVSQNPRHKITKRGQNVTFRCDPISEHNRLYWYRQTLGQGPEFLTYFQNEAQLEKSRLLSDRFSAERPKGSFSTLEIQRTEQGDSAMYLCASRPPGQEAFFGQGTRLTVV.